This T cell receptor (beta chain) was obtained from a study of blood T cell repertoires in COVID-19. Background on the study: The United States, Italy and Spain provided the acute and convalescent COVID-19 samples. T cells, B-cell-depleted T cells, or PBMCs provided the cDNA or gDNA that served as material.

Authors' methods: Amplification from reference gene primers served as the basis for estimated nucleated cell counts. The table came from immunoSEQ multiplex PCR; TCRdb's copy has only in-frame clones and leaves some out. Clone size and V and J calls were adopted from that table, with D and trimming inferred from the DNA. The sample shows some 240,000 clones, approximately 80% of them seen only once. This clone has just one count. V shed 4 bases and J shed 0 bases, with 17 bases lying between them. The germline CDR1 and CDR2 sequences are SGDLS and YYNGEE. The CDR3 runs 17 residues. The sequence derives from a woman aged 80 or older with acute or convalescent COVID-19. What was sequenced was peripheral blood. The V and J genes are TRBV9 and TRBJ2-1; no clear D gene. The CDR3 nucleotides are TGTGCCAGCAGCCCCAGCTTAGGTCGGAGCTCCTACAATGAGCAGTTCTTC. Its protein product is CASSPSLGRSSYNEQFF.